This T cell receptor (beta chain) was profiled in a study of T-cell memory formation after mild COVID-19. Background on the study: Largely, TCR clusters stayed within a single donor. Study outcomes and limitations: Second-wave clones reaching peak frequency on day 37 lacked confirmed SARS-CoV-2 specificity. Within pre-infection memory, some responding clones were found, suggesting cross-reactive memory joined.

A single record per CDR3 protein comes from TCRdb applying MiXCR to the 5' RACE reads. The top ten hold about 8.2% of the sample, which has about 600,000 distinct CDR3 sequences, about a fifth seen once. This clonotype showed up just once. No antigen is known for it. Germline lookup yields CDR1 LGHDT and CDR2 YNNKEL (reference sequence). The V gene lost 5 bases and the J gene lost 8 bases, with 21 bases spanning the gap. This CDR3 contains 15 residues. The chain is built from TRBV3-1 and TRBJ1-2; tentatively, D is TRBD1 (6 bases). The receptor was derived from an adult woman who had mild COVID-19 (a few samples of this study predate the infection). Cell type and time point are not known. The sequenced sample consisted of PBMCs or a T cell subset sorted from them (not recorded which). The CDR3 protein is CASSIEVQGPVGYTF. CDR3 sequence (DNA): TGTGCCAGCAGCATCGAGGTCCAGGGGCCTGTGGGCTACACCTTC.